A selection of T cell receptor beta chains follows, all from one sample in a study of blood T cell repertoires in COVID-19. Data came from immunoSEQ multiplex PCR; TCRdb stores just in-frame clones and leaves some out. Of roughly 150,000 clones in the sample, around four fifths were seen once. Material for sequencing was peripheral blood. The receptors stem from a woman over 75 with COVID-19, enrolled during active disease. The CDR3 runs from the conserved cysteine through the conserved F or W. A D gene is named only where the DNA matches it firmly. Size tells how often a clone was seen (once, few, many) or the class of an expanded clone, and some rows leave it out.

J gene	D gene	clone size	V gene	CDR3 protein	CDR3 DNA
TRBJ1-5	.	.	TRBV18	CASSPGLGDANQPQHF	TGTGCCAGCTCACCAGGACTCGGAGACGCCAATCAGCCCCAGCATTTT
TRBJ2-7	TRBD1	.	TRBV27	CASSLQGVTYEQYF	TGTGCCAGCAGTTTACAGGGGGTCACCTACGAGCAGTACTTC
TRBJ2-4	.	.	TRBV5-5	CASSLSPTLAKNIQYF	TGTGCCAGCAGCTTATCTCCTACCCTGGCCAAAAACATTCAGTACTTC
TRBJ1-5	TRBD1	.	TRBV6-5	CASSTTGGRGQPQHF	TGTGCCAGCAGTACCACAGGGGGTCGGGGTCAGCCCCAGCATTTT
TRBJ2-7	.	.	TRBV12-3/TRBV12-4	CASSLAYQDEQYF	TGTGCCAGCAGTTTAGCTTATCAGGACGAGCAGTACTTC
TRBJ2-2	TRBD2	.	TRBV24-1	CATSSSGAPNTGELFF	TGTGCCACCAGTTCCAGCGGGGCCCCGAACACCGGGGAGCTGTTTTTT
TRBJ2-2	.	.	TRBV21-1	CASRGSVGETGELFF	TGTGCCAGCAGAGGTTCCGTCGGGGAAACCGGGGAGCTGTTTTTT
TRBJ2-1	.	once	TRBV4-3	CASSQRRGFNEQFF	TGCGCCAGCAGCCAAAGGCGGGGTTTCAATGAGCAGTTCTTC
TRBJ2-5	TRBD2	.	TRBV11-3	CASSPGTSGQETQYF	TGTGCCAGCAGCCCAGGGACTAGCGGCCAAGAGACCCAGTACTTC
TRBJ2-7	.	.	TRBV6-5	CASRGPASTYEQYF	TGTGCCAGCAGGGGGCCGGCGTCAACCTACGAGCAGTACTTC
TRBJ2-7	TRBD1	.	TRBV20-1	CRVGTGDEQYF	TGCAGAGTCGGGACAGGGGACGAGCAGTACTTC
TRBJ2-5	TRBD1	.	TRBV6-5	CASSYTTGGETQYF	TGTGCCAGCAGTTACACGACAGGGGGAGAGACCCAGTACTTC
TRBJ2-1	.	.	TRBV18	CASSPGQAPSYNEQFF	TGTGCCAGCTCACCAGGGCAGGCTCCTTCCTACAATGAGCAGTTCTTC
TRBJ1-6	TRBD1	.	TRBV10-3	CAISYSGQDEPLHF	TGTGCCATCAGTTACTCGGGACAGGATGAGCCCCTCCACTTT
TRBJ2-5	TRBD2	.	TRBV9	CASSPRGAGVFKTQYF	TGTGCCAGCAGCCCCCGAGGGGCGGGAGTGTTCAAGACCCAGTACTTC
TRBJ1-2	.	.	TRBV2	CASSPDRTHSGYTF	TGTGCCAGCAGTCCCGATCGAACACACAGTGGCTACACCTTC
TRBJ1-1	TRBD1	.	TRBV7-9	CASSLFSRTGPMNTEAFF	TGTGCCAGCAGCTTATTTTCTCGGACAGGGCCAATGAACACTGAAGCTTTCTTT
TRBJ1-5	.	once	TRBV19	CASSTRPVGNQPQHF	TGTGCCAGTAGTACCCGTCCTGTCGGCAATCAGCCCCAGCATTTT
TRBJ2-1	TRBD1	once	TRBV5-4	CASSLGGRQGADEQFF	TGTGCCAGCAGCTTGGGGGGGCGACAGGGGGCTGATGAGCAGTTCTTC
TRBJ1-1	.	once	TRBV7-3	CASSSMAGSLTEAFF	TGTGCCAGCAGCTCCATGGCAGGATCTCTCACTGAAGCTTTCTTT
TRBJ2-7	.	.	TRBV2	CASSLVGEQYF	TGTGCCAGCAGTCTGGTCGGGGAGCAGTACTTC
TRBJ2-3	.	.	TRBV7-2	CASSLSQGGAQYF	TGTGCCAGCAGCTTATCTCAGGGGGGCGCGCAGTATTTT
TRBJ1-3	TRBD1	.	TRBV15	CATSRGGGPGGYSGNTIYF	TGTGCCACCAGCAGAGGGGGAGGACCAGGGGGATACTCTGGAAACACCATATATTTT
TRBJ1-4	.	once	TRBV3-1/TRBV3-2	CASSQIQHEEKLFF	TGTGCCAGCAGCCAAATTCAACATGAAGAAAAACTGTTTTTT
TRBJ2-2	TRBD2	.	TRBV5-4	CASSLGLAGTGELFF	TGTGCCAGCAGCTTGGGACTAGCGGGAACCGGGGAGCTGTTTTTT
TRBJ2-2	.	.	TRBV5-1	CASSLISLNTGELFF	TGCGCCAGCAGCTTGATCTCCTTGAACACCGGGGAGCTGTTTTTT
TRBJ1-5	TRBD1	.	TRBV19	CASSVTGGSHSNQPQHF	TGTGCCAGTAGTGTGACAGGGGGGTCCCATAGCAATCAGCCCCAGCATTTT
TRBJ2-7	TRBD2	.	TRBV10-1	CVLGAGGKNVTYEQYF	TGCGTTCTAGGGGCGGGAGGTAAAAACGTGACCTACGAGCAGTACTTC
TRBJ2-3	.	once	TRBV7-2	CASSLPTPGDTQYF	TGTGCCAGCAGCTTGCCAACTCCGGGAGATACGCAGTATTTT